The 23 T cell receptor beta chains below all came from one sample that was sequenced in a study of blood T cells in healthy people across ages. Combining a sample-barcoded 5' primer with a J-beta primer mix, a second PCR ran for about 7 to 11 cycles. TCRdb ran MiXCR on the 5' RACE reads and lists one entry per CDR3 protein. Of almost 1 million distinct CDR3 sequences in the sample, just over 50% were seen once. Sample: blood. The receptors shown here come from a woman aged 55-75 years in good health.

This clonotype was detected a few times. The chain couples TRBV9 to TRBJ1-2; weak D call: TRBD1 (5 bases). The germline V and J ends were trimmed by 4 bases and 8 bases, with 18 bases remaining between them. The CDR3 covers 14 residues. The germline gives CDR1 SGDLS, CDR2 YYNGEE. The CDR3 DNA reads TGTGCCAGCAGCCCCTACTCAGGGACTCGGGGCTACACCTTC. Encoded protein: CASSPYSGTRGYTF.

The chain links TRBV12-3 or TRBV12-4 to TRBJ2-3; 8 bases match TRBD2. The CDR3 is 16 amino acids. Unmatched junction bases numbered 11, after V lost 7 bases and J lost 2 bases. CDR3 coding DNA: TGTGCCAGCACCCAGCGGGGGCGACTACTCACAGATACGCAGTATTTT. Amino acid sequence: CASTQRGRLLTDTQYF.

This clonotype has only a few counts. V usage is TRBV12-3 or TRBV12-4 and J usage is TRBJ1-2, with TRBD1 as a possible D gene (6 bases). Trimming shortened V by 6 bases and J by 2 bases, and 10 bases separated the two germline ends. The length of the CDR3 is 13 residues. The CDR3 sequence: CASRAGVNYGYTF. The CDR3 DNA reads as TGTGCCAGCAGGGCAGGGGTAAACTATGGCTACACCTTC.

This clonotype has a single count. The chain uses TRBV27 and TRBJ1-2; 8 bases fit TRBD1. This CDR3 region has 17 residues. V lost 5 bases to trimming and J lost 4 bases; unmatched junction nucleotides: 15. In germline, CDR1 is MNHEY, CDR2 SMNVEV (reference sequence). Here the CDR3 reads CASSKVTGGNYGYGYTF. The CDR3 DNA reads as TGTGCCAGCAGTAAAGTAACAGGGGGAAACTATGGCTATGGCTACACCTTC.

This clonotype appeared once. As DNA, the CDR3 is TGTGCCAGCAGCCCCACAAGGGCGGGGGGTGAGCAGTTCTTC. It is translated as CASSPTRAGGEQFF. The chain has TRBV12-3 or TRBV12-4 and TRBJ2-1, with 8 bases lining up with TRBD2. J was trimmed by 9 bases and V by 6 bases; bases with no gene match: 10. CDR3 length equals 14 residues.

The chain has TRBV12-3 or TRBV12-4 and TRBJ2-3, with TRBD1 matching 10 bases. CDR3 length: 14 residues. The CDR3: CASQDRGGADTQYF. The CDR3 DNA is TGTGCTTCACAGGACAGGGGGGGAGCAGATACGCAGTATTTT.

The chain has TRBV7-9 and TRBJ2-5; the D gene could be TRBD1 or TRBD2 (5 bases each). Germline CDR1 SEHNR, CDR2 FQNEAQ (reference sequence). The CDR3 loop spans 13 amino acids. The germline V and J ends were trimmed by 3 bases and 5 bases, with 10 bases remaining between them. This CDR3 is CASSFIRDETQYF. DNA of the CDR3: TGTGCCAGCAGCTTTATTAGGGACGAGACCCAGTACTTC.

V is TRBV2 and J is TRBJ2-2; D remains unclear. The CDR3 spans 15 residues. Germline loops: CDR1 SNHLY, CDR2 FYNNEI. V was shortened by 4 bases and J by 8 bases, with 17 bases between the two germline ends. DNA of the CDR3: TGTGCCAGCAGTGTCTTGCGACTCGATATAGGGGAGCTGTTTTTT. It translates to CASSVLRLDIGELFF.

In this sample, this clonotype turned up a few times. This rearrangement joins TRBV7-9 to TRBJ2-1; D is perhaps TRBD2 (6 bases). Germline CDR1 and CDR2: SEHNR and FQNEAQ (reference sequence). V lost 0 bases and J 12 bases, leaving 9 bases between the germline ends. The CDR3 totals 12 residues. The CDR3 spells CASSLAGSGQFF. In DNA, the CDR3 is TGTGCCAGCAGCTTAGCAGGTAGCGGGCAGTTCTTC.

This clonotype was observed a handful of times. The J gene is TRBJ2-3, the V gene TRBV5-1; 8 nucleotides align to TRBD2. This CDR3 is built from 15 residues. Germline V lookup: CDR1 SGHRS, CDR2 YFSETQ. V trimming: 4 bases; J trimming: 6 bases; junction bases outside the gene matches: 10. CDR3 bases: TGCGCCAGCAGCCTAGGGGGACTAGGGCGCGATACGCAGTATTTT. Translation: CASSLGGLGRDTQYF.

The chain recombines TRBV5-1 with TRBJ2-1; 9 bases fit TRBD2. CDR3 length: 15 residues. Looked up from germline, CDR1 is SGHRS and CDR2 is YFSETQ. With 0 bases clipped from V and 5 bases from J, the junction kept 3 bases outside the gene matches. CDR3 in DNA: TGCGCCAGCAGCTTGGTTAGCGGGAGCGACAATGAGCAGTTCTTC. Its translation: CASSLVSGSDNEQFF.

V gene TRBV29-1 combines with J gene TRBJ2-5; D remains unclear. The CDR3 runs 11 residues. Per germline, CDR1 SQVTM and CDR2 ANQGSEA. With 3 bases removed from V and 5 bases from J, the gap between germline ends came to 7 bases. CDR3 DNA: TGCAGCGTTGACAGGTGGGAGACCCAGTACTTC. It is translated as CSVDRWETQYF. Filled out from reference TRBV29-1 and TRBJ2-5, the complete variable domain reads SAVISQKPSRDICQRGTSLTIQCQVDSQVTMMFWYRQQPGQSLTLIATANQGSEATYESGFVIDKFPISRPNLTFSTLTVSNMSPEDSSIYLCSVDRWETQYFGPGTRLLVL.

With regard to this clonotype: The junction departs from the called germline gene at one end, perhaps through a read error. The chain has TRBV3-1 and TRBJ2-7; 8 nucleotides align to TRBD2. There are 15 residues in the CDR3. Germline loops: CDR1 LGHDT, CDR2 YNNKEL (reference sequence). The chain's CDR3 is CASSQDWTSSYGQYF. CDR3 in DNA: TGTGCCAGCAGCCAAGATTGGACTAGCTCGTACGGGCAGTACTTC.

The CDR3 sequence: CASSESLGNSPLHF. The CDR3 region has the DNA TGTGCCAGCAGCGAAAGCCTGGGTAATTCACCCCTCCACTTT. The chain recombines TRBV25-1 with TRBJ1-6; unclear D gene. The CDR3 loop spans 14 amino acids. V lost 6 bases and J lost 6, with 12 bases in between. The germline gives CDR1 MGHDK, CDR2 SYGVNS.

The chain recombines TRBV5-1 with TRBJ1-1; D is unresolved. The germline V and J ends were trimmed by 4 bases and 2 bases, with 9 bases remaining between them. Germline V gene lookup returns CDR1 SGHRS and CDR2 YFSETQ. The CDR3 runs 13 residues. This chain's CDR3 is CASSVERNTEAFF. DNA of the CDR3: TGCGCCAGCAGCGTTGAAAGAAACACTGAAGCTTTCTTT. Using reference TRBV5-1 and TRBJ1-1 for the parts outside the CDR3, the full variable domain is KAGVTQTPRYLIKTRGQQVTLSCSPISGHRSVSWYQQTPGQGLQFLFEYFSETQRNKGNFPGRFSGRQFSNSRSEMNVSTLELGDSALYLCASSVERNTEAFFGQGTRLTVV.

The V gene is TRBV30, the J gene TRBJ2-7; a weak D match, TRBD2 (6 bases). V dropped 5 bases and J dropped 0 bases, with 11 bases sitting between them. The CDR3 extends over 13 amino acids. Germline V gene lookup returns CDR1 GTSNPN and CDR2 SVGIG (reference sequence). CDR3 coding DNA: TGTGCCTGGGCGACCGGGGGCTCCTACGAGCAGTACTTC. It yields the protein CAWATGGSYEQYF.

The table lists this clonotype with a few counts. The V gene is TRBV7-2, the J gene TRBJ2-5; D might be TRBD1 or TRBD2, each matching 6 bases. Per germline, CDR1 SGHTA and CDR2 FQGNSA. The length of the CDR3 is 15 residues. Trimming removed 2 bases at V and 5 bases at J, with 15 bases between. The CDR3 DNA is TGTGCCAGCAGCTTATTGGGGGGCAGTTGGGAGACCCAGTACTTC. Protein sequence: CASSLLGGSWETQYF.

The DNA of the CDR3 is TGTGCCTCGAACCAGGGGACAGGGATTCTGAACGAGCAGTACTTC. Protein sequence: CASNQGTGILNEQYF. The V and J genes are TRBV6-5 and TRBJ2-7; 9 positions match TRBD1. The V gene end was trimmed by 11 bases and the J gene end by 5 bases; junction bases not matched to a gene: 16. The germline V gene encodes CDR1 MNHEY and CDR2 SVGAGI. This CDR3 has 15 amino acids.

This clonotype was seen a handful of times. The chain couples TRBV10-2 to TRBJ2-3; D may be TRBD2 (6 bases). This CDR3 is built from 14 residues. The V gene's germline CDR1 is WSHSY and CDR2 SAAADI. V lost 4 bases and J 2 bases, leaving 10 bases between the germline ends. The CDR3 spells CASSAGRNTDTQYF. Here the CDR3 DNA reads TGCGCCAGCAGTGCGGGGAGGAACACAGATACGCAGTATTTT.

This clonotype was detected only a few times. CDR3 residues: CASSRNRDSAARQYF. In DNA form, the CDR3 reads TGTGCCAGCAGTCGCAACCGGGACTCAGCAGCGAGGCAGTACTTC. The V gene is TRBV27, the J gene TRBJ2-4; possibly TRBD2 for D (6 bases). Germline lookup yields CDR1 MNHEY and CDR2 SMNVEV (reference sequence). V gave up 5 bases and J gave up 13 bases, with 24 bases separating them. CDR3 length: 15 residues.

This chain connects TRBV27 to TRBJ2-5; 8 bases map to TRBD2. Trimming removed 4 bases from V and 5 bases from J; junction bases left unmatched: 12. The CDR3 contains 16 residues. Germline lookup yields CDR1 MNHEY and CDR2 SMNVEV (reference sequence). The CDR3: CASSSARGTRGETQYF. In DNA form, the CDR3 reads TGTGCCAGCAGTTCCGCCCGCGGGACTAGGGGGGAGACCCAGTACTTC.

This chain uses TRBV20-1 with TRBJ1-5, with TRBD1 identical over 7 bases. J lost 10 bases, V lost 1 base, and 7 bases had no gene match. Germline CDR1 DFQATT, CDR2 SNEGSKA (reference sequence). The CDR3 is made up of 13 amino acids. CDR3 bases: TGCAGTGCTAGAGGTCCACAGGGGATACCCCAGCATTTT. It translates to CSARGPQGIPQHF.

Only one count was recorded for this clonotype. The CDR3 loop is CAISPTFYDRTQETQYF. CDR3 DNA: TGTGCCATCAGTCCGACTTTTTATGACAGGACTCAAGAGACCCAGTACTTC. V usage is TRBV10-3 and J usage is TRBJ2-5; possibly TRBD1 for D (6 bases). The length of the CDR3 is 17 residues. Germline CDR1 ENHRY, CDR2 SYGVKD. V lost 5 bases to trimming and J lost 2 bases, with 21 bases between them.